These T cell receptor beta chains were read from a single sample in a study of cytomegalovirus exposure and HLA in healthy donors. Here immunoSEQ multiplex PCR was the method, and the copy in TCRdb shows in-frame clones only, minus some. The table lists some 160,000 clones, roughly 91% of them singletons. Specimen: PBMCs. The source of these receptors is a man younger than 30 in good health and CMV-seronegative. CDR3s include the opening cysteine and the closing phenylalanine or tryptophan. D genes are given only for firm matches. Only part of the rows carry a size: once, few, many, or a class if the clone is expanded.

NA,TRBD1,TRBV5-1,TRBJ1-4,CASSLGDRQNEKLFF,TGCGCCAGCAGCTTGGGGGACAGGCAAAATGAAAAACTGTTTTTT
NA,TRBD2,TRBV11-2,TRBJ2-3,CASSSGTSGTDTQYF,TGTGCCAGCAGTTCCGGGACTAGCGGCACAGATACGCAGTATTTT
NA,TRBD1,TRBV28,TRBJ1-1,CASSKGGLGAFF,TGTGCCAGCAGTAAAGGGGGCTTGGGAGCTTTCTTT
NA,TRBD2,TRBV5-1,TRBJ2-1,CASSRSTRGDNEQFF,TGCGCCAGCAGCCGATCGACACGGGGGGACAATGAGCAGTTCTTC
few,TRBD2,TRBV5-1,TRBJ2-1,CASSLVGGSNNEQFF,TGCGCCAGCAGCTTGGTGGGCGGGAGCAACAATGAGCAGTTCTTC
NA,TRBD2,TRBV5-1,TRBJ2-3,CASSSVVASGGFTDTQYF,TGCGCCAGCAGCTCTGTAGTGGCTAGCGGGGGATTCACAGATACGCAGTATTTT
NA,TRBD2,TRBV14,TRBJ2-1,CASSPRTSVYNEQFF,TGTGCCAGCAGCCCACGGACTAGCGTTTACAATGAGCAGTTCTTC
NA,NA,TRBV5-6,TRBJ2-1,CASSLVSISEQFF,TGTGCCAGCAGCTTGGTGTCTATAAGTGAGCAGTTCTTC
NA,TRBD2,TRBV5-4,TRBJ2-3,CASSFPAGLAGTTDTQYF,TGTGCCAGCAGCTTTCCAGCGGGACTAGCGGGAACCACAGATACGCAGTATTTT
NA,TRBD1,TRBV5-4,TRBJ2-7,CASSSGQDYEQYF,TGTGCCAGCAGCTCCGGACAGGACTACGAGCAGTACTTC
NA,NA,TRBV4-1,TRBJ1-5,CASSHRDISNQPQHF,TGCGCCAGCAGCCATCGGGACATCAGCAATCAGCCCCAGCATTTT
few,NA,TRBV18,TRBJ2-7,CASSPDTYEQYF,TGTGCCAGCTCACCGGACACCTACGAGCAGTACTTC
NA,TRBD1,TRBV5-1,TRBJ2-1,CASSLSGGAYNEQFF,TGCGCCAGCAGCTTGTCAGGGGGCGCCTACAATGAGCAGTTCTTC
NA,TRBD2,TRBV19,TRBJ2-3,CASSRPGLAGGFGTDTQYF,TGTGCCAGTAGCCGACCGGGACTAGCGGGAGGATTTGGCACAGATACGCAGTATTTT
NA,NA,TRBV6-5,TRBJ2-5,CASSSRLPGGETQYF,TGTGCCAGCAGTTCCCGACTCCCCGGAGGGGAGACCCAGTACTTC
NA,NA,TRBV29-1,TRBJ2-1,CSVGTTGVPYNEQFF,TGCAGCGTGGGTACGACAGGCGTCCCCTACAATGAGCAGTTCTTC
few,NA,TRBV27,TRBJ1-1,CASEANTEAFF,TGTGCCAGCGAGGCTAACACTGAAGCTTTCTTT
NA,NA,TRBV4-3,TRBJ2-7,CASSQSVDYEQYF,TGCGCCAGCAGCCAGAGCGTGGATTACGAGCAGTACTTC
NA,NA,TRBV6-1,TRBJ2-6,CASTSSGANVLTF,TGTGCCAGCACCAGCTCTGGGGCCAACGTCCTGACTTTC
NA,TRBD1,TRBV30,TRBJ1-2,CAWDRVNYGYTF,TGTGCGTGGGACAGAGTTAACTATGGCTACACCTTC
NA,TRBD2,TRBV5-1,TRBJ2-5,CASSLTGTRGGTSETQYF,TGCGCCAGCAGCTTAACCGGGACTAGAGGGGGGACGTCTGAGACCCAGTACTTC
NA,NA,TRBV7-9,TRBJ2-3,CASSETQGPDTQYF,TGTGCCAGCAGCGAAACGCAGGGTCCAGATACGCAGTATTTT
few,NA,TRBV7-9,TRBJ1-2,CASSLRADYGYTF,TGTGCCAGCAGCTTAAGAGCCGACTATGGCTACACCTTC
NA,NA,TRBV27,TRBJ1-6,CASSFQGTNSPLHF,TGTGCCAGCAGTTTTCAGGGAACCAATTCACCCCTCCACTTT
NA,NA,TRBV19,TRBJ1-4,CASSIEADGATNEKLFF,TGTGCCAGTAGTATAGAAGCGGATGGTGCAACTAATGAAAAACTGTTTTTT
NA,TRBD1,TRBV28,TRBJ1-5,CASTSDRGHQPQHF,TGTGCCAGCACCTCCGACAGGGGCCATCAGCCCCAGCATTTT
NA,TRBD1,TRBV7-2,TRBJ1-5,CASSSDRALGPQHF,TGTGCCAGCAGCTCGGACAGGGCCCTCGGGCCCCAGCATTTT
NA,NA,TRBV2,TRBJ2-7,CASSVIGYEQYF,TGTGCCAGCAGTGTCATCGGGTACGAGCAGTACTTC
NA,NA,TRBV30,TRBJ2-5,CAWSAGQIETQYF,TGTGCCTGGAGTGCTGGACAAATTGAGACCCAGTACTTC
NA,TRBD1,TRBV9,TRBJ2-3,CASSVQGVRGTDTQYF,TGTGCCAGCAGCGTACAGGGGGTAAGGGGCACAGATACGCAGTATTTT
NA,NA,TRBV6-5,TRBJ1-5,CASSRGLKGAQHF,TGTGCCAGCAGCCGCGGGCTAAAGGGGGCCCAGCATTTT
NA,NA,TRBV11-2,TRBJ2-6,CASSPSMGAGANVLTF,TGTGCCAGCAGCCCAAGTATGGGAGCTGGGGCCAACGTCCTGACTTTC
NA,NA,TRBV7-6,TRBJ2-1,CASSLDPGSTNEQFF,TGTGCCAGCAGCTTAGATCCGGGTAGCACGAATGAGCAGTTCTTC
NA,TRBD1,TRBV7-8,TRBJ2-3,CASSLGTGGSLTDTQYF,TGTGCCAGCAGCTTAGGGACAGGGGGCTCACTCACAGATACGCAGTATTTT
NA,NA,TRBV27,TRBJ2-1,CASSLYGYNEQFF,TGTGCCAGCAGTTTGTACGGTTACAATGAGCAGTTCTTC
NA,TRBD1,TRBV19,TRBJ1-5,CASSIDPGQGLGNQPQHF,TGTGCCAGTAGTATAGATCCGGGACAGGGGTTGGGCAATCAGCCCCAGCATTTT
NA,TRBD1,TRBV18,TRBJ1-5,CASSPLDRGRQPQHF,TGTGCCAGCTCACCACTAGACAGGGGTCGCCAGCCCCAGCATTTT
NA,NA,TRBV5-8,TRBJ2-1,CASSSLVYPRNEQFF,TGTGCCAGCAGCTCACTAGTATACCCCCGTAATGAGCAGTTCTTC
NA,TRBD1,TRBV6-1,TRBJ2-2,CASDRDRGQTGELFF,TGTGCCAGTGACCGGGACAGGGGTCAGACCGGGGAGCTGTTTTTT
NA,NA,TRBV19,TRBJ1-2,CASTNRLFPMGYTF,TGTGCCAGTACGAACAGGTTGTTTCCTATGGGCTACACCTTC
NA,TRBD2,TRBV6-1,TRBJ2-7,CASASGTSGNEQYF,TGTGCCAGCGCTTCCGGGACTAGCGGTAACGAGCAGTACTTC
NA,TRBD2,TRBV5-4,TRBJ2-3,CASSVGTSVGSDTQYF,TGTGCCAGCAGCGTGGGGACTAGCGTAGGTTCGGATACGCAGTATTTT
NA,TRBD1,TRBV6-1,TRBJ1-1,CASSDWTGLGPEAFF,TGTGCCAGCAGTGATTGGACAGGGTTGGGCCCGGAAGCTTTCTTT
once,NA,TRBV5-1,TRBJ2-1,CASSLTPLPQTYNEQFF,TGCGCCAGCAGCTTGACCCCCCTACCTCAAACCTACAATGAGCAGTTCTTC
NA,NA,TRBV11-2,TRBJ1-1,CASSLRQSHTEAFF,TGTGCCAGCAGCCTCCGACAGAGCCACACTGAAGCTTTCTTT
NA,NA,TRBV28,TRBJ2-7,CASSFAGSEQYF,TGTGCCAGCAGTTTTGCCGGGTCCGAGCAGTACTTC
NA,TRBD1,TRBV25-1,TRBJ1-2,CASSERGTGALYGYTF,TGTGCCAGCAGTGAAAGGGGGACAGGGGCCCTCTATGGCTACACCTTC
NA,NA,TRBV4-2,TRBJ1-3,CASSQLGADWSGNTIYF,TGTGCCAGCAGCCAACTAGGGGCGGATTGGTCTGGAAACACCATATATTTT
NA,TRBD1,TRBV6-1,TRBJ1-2,CAGGTGGRF,TGTGCCGGGGGGACAGGGGGAAGGTTC
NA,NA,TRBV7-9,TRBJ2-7,CASSPVRDEQYF,TGTGCCAGCAGCCCGGTTCGGGACGAGCAGTACTTC
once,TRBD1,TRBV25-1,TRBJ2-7,CASSGPTGSHEQYF,TGTGCCAGCAGTGGCCCGACAGGGTCCCACGAGCAGTACTTC
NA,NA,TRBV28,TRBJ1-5,CASSLQQGWGNQPQHF,TGTGCCAGCAGTCTCCAACAGGGATGGGGCAATCAGCCCCAGCATTTT
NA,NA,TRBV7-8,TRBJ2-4,CASSPDRAKNIQYF,TGTGCCAGCAGCCCCGACAGGGCCAAAAACATTCAGTACTTC
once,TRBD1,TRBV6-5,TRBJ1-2,CASRDTGGRLNGYTF,TGTGCCAGCAGAGACACAGGGGGTCGGCTTAATGGCTACACCTTC